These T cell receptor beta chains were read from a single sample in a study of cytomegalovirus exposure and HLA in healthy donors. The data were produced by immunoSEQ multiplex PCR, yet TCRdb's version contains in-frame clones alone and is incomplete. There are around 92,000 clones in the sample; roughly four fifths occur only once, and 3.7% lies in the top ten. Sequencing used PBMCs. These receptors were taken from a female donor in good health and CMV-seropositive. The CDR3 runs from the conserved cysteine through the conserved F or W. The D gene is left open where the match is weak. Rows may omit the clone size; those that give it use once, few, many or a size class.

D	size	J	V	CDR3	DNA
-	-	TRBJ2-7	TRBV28	CASRFPTGKTYEQYF	TGTGCCAGCAGATTCCCAACAGGAAAAACTTACGAGCAGTACTTC
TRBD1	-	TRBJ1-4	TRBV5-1	CASSLATGGIILGEKLFF	TGCGCCAGCAGCTTGGCGACAGGGGGTATTATTTTGGGTGAAAAACTGTTTTTT
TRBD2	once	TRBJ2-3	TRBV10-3	CAISAPLTSGRGSTDTQYF	TGTGCCATCAGCGCCCCCTTGACTAGCGGGAGGGGCAGCACAGATACGCAGTATTTT
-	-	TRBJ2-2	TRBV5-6	CASRLERNTGELFF	TGTGCCAGCAGGTTGGAGCGGAACACCGGGGAGCTGTTTTTT
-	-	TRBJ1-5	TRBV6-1	CASKGGWQPQHF	TGTGCCAGCAAGGGGGGGTGGCAGCCCCAGCATTTT
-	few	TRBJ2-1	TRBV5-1	CASSLGPSSYNEQFF	TGCGCCAGCAGCTTGGGCCCGAGCTCCTACAATGAGCAGTTCTTC
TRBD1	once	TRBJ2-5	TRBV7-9	CASSSPTGAGETQYF	TGTGCCAGCAGCTCACCGACAGGGGCGGGGGAGACCCAGTACTTC
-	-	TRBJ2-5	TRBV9	CASSVVGGGEETQYF	TGTGCCAGCAGCGTAGTGGGAGGGGGGGAAGAGACCCAGTACTTC
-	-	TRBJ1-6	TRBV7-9	CASSPIRKPLHF	TGTGCCAGCAGCCCTATTCGTAAACCCCTCCACTTT
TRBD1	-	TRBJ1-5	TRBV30	CAWSGQGLNQPQHF	TGTGCCTGGAGTGGACAGGGACTCAATCAGCCCCAGCATTTT
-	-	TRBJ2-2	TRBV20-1	CSARDRGELFF	TGCAGTGCTAGAGATCGGGGGGAGCTGTTTTTT
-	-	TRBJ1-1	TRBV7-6	CASSFSRYNMNTEAFF	TGTGCCAGCAGCTTTTCCCGTTACAACATGAACACTGAAGCTTTCTTT
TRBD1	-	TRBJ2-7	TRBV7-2	CASSLVSQGAYEQYF	TGTGCCAGCAGCTTAGTTAGTCAGGGGGCCTACGAGCAGTACTTC
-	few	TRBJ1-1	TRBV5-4	CASSLVRGNTEAFF	TGTGCCAGCAGCTTGGTTCGGGGGAACACTGAAGCTTTCTTT
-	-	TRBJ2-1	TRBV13	CASSPGTTLREQFF	TGTGCCAGCAGCCCCGGGACAACGCTACGGGAGCAGTTCTTC
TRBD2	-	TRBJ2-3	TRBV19	CASSGGWTDTQYF	TGTGCCAGTAGCGGGGGGTGGACAGATACGCAGTATTTT
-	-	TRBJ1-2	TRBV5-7	CASSLAHPANYGYTF	TGTGCCAGCAGCTTGGCTCATCCGGCTAACTATGGCTACACCTTC
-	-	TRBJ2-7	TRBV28	CASSPGLKPYEQYF	TGTGCCAGCAGCCCGGGACTTAAACCTTACGAGCAGTACTTC
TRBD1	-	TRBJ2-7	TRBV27	CASSPWQGQGPYEQYF	TGTGCCAGCAGTCCCTGGCAGGGACAGGGGCCCTACGAGCAGTACTTC
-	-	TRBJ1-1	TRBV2	CASSDWSVGQGISF	-
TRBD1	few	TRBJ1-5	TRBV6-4	CASSYSLQGDQPQHF	TGTGCCAGCAGTTACTCGTTGCAGGGGGATCAGCCCCAGCATTTT
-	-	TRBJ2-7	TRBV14	CASSPFSGYEQYF	TGTGCCAGCAGCCCCTTTAGCGGTTACGAGCAGTACTTC
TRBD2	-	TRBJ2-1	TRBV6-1	CAVRLAGGFNEQFF	TGTGCCGTCCGACTAGCGGGGGGCTTCAATGAGCAGTTCTTC
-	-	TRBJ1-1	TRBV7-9	CASSLGHLMNTEAFF	TGTGCCAGCAGCTTAGGACACTTAATGAACACTGAAGCTTTCTTT
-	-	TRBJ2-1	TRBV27	CASSFLSSPSYNEQFF	TGTGCCAGCAGTTTTTTATCGAGCCCTTCCTACAATGAGCAGTTCTTC
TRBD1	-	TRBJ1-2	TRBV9	CASQAWDRGYGYTF	TGTGCCAGCCAAGCCTGGGACAGGGGCTATGGCTACACCTTC
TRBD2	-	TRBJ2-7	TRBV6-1	CASSEPSGRVTYGQYF	TGTGCCAGCAGTGAACCAAGCGGGAGGGTCACCTACGGGCAGTACTTC
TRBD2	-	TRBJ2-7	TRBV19	CASSIGGGRASYEQYF	TGTGCCAGTAGTATAGGCGGCGGGAGGGCCTCCTACGAGCAGTACTTC
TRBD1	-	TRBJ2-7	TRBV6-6	CASSRMTGGDEQYF	TGTGCCAGCAGTCGTATGACAGGGGGCGACGAGCAGTACTTC
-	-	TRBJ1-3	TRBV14	CASSQDISSGNTIYF	TGTGCCAGCAGCCAAGATATCAGCTCTGGAAACACCATATATTTT
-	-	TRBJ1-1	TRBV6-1	CASSLTEAFF	TGTGCCAGCAGTCTAACTGAAGCTTTCTTT
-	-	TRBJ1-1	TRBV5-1	CASSTGQGVREAFF	TGCGCCAGCAGCACGGGACAAGGCGTTAGAGAAGCTTTCTTT
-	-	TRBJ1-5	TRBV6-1	CASSEQGHNQPQHF	TGTGCCAGCAGTGAACAGGGACACAATCAGCCCCAGCATTTT
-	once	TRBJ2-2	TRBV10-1	CATQGNTGELFF	TGCGCCACCCAGGGAAATACCGGGGAGCTGTTTTTT
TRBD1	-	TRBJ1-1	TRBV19	CASTSATGARDAFF	TGTGCCAGTACCTCAGCTACAGGGGCCCGGGATGCTTTCTTT
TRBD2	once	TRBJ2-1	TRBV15	CATSAPGTRWGNEQFF	TGTGCCACCAGCGCTCCCGGGACTAGGTGGGGAAATGAGCAGTTCTTC
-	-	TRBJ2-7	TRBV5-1	CASSLSLSGWVAEQYF	TGCGCCAGCAGCTTGAGCCTTTCAGGTTGGGTGGCCGAGCAGTACTTC
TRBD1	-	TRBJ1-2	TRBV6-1	CASSPQGKYGYTF	TGTGCCAGCAGTCCACAGGGGAAATATGGCTACACCTTC
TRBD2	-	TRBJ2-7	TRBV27	CASSFDSGSYEQYF	TGTGCCAGCAGTTTTGATAGCGGGTCCTACGAGCAGTACTTC
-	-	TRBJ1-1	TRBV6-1	CASRLGANTEAFF	TGTGCCAGCAGGTTAGGGGCGAACACTGAAGCTTTCTTT
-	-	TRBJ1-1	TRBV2	CASSEVRWAEAFF	TGTGCCAGCAGTGAAGTGAGGTGGGCTGAAGCTTTCTTT
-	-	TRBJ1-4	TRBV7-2	CASSSTPQAVNEKLFF	TGTGCCAGCAGCTCCACACCACAGGCCGTAAATGAAAAACTGTTTTTT
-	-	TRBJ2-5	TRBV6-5	CASSMGALETQYF	TGTGCCAGCAGCATGGGGGCTTTGGAGACCCAGTACTTC
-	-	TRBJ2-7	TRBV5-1	CASSGWGDRAYEQYF	TGCGCCAGCAGCGGTTGGGGGGACAGAGCCTACGAGCAGTACTTC
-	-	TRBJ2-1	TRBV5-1	CASSEMTGSYNEQFF	TGCGCCAGCAGCGAGATGACAGGTTCCTACAATGAGCAGTTCTTC
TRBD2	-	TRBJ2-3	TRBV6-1	CATRLAGLLDTQYF	TGTGCCACTAGACTAGCGGGGCTACTAGATACGCAGTATTTT
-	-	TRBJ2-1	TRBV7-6	CASSLVQGSDEQFF	TGTGCCAGCAGCTTAGTACAGGGAAGCGATGAGCAGTTCTTC
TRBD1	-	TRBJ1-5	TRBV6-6	CASSGTVGNQPQHF	TGTGCCAGCTCCGGGACAGTCGGCAATCAGCCCCAGCATTTT
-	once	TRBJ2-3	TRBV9	CASSVGLADTQYF	TGTGCCAGCAGCGTGGGACTCGCAGATACGCAGTATTTT
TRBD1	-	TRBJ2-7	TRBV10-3	CAISEYPGTGGKEQYF	TGTGCCATCAGTGAGTACCCCGGGACAGGGGGAAAGGAGCAGTACTTC
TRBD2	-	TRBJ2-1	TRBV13	CASKSSGRGEQFF	TGTGCCAGCAAATCTAGCGGGAGAGGTGAGCAGTTCTTC
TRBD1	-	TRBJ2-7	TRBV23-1	CASSQSTGVLPYEQYF	TGCGCCAGCAGTCAATCGACAGGGGTATTGCCCTACGAGCAGTACTTC
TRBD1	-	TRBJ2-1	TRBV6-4	CASSRQGENEQFF	TGTGCCAGCAGCAGACAGGGGGAAAATGAGCAGTTCTTC
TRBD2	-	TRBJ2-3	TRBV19	CASSIEAGTRVHF	TGTGCCAGTAGTATAGAAGCCGGGACTAGAGTGCATTTT
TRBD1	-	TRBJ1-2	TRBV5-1	CASSLSGTGGGYGYTF	TGCGCCAGCAGCCTGTCTGGGACAGGGGGGGGCTATGGCTACACCTTC
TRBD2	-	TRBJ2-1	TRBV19	CASSIALAGAYEQFF	TGTGCCAGTAGTATAGCACTAGCGGGAGCGTATGAGCAGTTCTTC